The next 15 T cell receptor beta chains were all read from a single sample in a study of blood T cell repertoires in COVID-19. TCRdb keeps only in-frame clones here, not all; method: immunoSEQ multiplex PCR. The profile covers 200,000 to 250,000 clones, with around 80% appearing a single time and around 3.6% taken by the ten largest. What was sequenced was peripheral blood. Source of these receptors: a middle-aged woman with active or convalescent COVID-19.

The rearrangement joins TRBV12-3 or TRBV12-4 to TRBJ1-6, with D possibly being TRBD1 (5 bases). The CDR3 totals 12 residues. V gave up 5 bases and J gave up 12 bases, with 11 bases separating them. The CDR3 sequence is CASSGDGRPLHF. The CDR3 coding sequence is TGTGCCAGCAGTGGGGACGGGAGACCCCTCCACTTT.

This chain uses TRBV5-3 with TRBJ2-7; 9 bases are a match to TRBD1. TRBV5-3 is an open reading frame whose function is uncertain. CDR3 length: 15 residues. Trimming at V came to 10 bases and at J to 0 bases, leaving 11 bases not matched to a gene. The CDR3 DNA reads TGTGCCCCCGGTCACAGGACAGGGGCCTCCTACGAGCAGTACGTC. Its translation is CAPGHRTGASYEQYV.

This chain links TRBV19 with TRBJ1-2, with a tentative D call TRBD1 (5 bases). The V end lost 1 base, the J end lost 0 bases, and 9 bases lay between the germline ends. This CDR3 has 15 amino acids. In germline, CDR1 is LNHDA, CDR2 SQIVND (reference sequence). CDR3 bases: TGTGCCAGTAGTATAGCTACAGGAGCTAACTATGGCTACACCTTC. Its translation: CASSIATGANYGYTF.

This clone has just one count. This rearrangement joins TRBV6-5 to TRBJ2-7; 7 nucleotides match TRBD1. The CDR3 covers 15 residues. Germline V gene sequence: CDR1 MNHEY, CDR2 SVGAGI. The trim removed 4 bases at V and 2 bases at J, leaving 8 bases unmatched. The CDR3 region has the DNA TGTGCCAGCAGTTCCGGGACAGTCCCCCCCTACGAGCAGTACGTC. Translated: CASSSGTVPPYEQYV.

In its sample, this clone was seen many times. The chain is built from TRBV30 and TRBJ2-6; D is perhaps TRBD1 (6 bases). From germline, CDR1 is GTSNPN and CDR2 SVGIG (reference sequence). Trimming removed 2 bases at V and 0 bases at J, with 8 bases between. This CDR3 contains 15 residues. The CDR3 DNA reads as TGTGCCTGGAGTTGGACAGTCTCTGGGGCCAACGTCCTGACTTTC. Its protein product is CAWSWTVSGANVLTF.

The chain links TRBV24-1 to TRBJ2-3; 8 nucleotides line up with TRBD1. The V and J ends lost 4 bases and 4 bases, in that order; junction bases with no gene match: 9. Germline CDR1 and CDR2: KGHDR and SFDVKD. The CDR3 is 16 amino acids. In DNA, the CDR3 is TGTGCCACCAGTGACCTGGGGGGACAGGTTGCAGATACGCAGTATTTT. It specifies CATSDLGGQVADTQYF.

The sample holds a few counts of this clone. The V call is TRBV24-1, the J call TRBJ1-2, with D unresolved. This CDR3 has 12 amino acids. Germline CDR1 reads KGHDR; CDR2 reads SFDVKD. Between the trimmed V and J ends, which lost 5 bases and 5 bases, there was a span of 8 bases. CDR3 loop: CATSVSGYGYTF. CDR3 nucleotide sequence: TGTGCCACCAGTGTTTCGGGGTATGGCTACACCTTC.

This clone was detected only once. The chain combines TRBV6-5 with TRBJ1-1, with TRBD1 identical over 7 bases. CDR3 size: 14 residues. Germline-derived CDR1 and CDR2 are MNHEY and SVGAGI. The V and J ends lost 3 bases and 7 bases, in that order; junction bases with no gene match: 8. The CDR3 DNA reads TGTGCCAGCAGTTATTCGGACAGGCGGGATGAAGCTTTCTTT. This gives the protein CASSYSDRRDEAFF.

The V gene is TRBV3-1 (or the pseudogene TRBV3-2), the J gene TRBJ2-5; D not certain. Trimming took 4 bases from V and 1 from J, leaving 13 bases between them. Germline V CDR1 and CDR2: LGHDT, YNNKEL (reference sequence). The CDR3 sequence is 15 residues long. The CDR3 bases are TGTGCCAGCAGCCTCCCGGTAGGCGGCCAAGAGACCCAGTACTTC. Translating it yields CASSLPVGGQETQYF.

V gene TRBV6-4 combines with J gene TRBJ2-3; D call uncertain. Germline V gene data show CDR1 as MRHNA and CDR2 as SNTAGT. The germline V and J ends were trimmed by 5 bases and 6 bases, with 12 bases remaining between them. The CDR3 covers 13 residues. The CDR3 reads CASSITPWDTQYF. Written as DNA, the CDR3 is TGTGCCAGCAGTATCACTCCTTGGGATACGCAGTATTTT.

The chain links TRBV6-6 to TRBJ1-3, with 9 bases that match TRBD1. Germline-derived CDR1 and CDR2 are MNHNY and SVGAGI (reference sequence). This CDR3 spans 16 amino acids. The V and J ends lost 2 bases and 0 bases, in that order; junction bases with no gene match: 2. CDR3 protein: CASSYVTGGSGNTIYF. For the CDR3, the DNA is TGTGCCAGCAGTTACGTGACAGGGGGCTCTGGAAACACCATATATTTT.

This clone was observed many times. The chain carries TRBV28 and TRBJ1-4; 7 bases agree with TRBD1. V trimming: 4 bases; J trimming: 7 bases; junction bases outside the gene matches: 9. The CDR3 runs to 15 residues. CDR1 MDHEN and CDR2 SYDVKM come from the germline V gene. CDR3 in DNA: TGTGCCAGCAGTTCGTACAGGGGCCTAGGTGAAAAACTGTTTTTT. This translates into CASSSYRGLGEKLFF.

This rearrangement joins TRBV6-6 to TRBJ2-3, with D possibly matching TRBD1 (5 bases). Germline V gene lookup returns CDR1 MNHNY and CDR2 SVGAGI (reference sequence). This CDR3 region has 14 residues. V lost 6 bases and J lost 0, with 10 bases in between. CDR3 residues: CASRLTASTDTQYF. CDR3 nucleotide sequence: TGTGCCAGCAGGCTGACAGCTAGCACAGATACGCAGTATTTT.

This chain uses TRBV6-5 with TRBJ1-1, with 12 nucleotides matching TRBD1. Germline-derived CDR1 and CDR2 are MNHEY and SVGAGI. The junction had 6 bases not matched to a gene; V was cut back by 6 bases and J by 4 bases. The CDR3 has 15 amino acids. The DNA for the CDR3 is TGTGCCAGCAGCCCGGGACAGGGGGCAGGCACTGAAGCTTTCTTT. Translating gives CASSPGQGAGTEAFF.

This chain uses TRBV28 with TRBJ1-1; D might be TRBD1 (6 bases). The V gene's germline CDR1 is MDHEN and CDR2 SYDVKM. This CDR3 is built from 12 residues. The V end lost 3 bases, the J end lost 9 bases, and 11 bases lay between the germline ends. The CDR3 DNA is TGTGCCAGCAGTTTGTCAGGGGAAAAAGCTTTCTTT. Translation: CASSLSGEKAFF.